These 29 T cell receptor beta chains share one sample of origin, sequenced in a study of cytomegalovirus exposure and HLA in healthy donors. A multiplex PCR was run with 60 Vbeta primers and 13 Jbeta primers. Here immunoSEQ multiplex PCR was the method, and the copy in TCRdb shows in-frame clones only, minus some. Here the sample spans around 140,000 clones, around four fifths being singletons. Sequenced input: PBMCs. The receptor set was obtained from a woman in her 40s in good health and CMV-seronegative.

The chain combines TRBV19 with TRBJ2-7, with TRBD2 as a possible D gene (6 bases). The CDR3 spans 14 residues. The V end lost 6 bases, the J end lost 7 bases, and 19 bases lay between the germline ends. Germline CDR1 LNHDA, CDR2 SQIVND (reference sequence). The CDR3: CASRLAEGSSEQYF. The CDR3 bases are TGTGCCAGTAGATTAGCGGAGGGTTCCTCGGAGCAGTACTTC.

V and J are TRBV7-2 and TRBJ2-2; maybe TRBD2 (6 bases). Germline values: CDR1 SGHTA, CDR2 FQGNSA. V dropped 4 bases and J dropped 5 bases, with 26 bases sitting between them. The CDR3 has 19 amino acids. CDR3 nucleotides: TGTGCCAGCAGCTCCGGCGGGATGTTTTTTGGTCGATGGACCGGGGAGCTGTTTTTT. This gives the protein CASSSGGMFFGRWTGELFF.

Here the CDR3 reads CASRFGVLNTEAFF. CDR3 bases: TGTGCCAGCAGATTCGGGGTACTAAACACTGAAGCTTTCTTT. The chain couples TRBV27 to TRBJ1-1, with D unresolved. Trimming stripped 6 bases from V and 2 bases from J, with 13 bases between. The CDR3 spans 14 residues. The germline V gene has CDR1 MNHEY and CDR2 SMNVEV (reference sequence).

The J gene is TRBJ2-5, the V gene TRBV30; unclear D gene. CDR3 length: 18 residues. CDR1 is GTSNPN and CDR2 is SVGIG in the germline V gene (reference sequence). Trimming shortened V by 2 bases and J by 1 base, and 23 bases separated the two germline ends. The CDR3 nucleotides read TGTGCCTGGAGTAGCCCTTATGGTGGTGGTTTGGTCCAAGAGACCCAGTACTTC. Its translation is CAWSSPYGGGLVQETQYF.

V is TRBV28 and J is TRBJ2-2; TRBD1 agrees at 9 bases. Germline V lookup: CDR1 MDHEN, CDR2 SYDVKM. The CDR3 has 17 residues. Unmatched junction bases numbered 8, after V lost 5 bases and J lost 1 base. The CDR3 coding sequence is TGTGCCAGCAGTCCCGGGACAGGGTTCGGGAACACCGGGGAGCTGTTTTTT. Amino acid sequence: CASSPGTGFGNTGELFF.

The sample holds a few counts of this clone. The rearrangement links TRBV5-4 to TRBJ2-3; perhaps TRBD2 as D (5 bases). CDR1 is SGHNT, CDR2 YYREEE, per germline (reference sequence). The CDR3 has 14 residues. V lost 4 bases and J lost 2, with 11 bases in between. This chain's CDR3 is CASSLLGDTDTQYF. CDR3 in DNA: TGTGCCAGCAGCCTCCTCGGGGACACAGATACGCAGTATTTT.

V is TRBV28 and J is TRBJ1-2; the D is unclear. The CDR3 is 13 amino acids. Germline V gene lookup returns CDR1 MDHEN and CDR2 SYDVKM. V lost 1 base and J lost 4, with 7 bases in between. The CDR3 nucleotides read TGTGCCAGCAGTTTATTGTCGGGCTATGGCTACACCTTC. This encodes CASSLLSGYGYTF.

The CDR3: CASRGRNSPLHF. Here the CDR3 DNA reads TGTGCCAGCCGAGGGAGGAATTCACCCCTCCACTTT. The chain uses TRBV27 and TRBJ1-6; no definite D call. V was cut by 8 bases and J by 7 bases, with 9 bases left in between. The CDR3 covers 12 residues. Germline V gene lookup returns CDR1 MNHEY and CDR2 SMNVEV (reference sequence).

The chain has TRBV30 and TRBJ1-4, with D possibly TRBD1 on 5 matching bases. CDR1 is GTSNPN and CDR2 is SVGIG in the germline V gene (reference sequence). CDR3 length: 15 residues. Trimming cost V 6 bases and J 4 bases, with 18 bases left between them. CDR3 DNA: TGTGCCTGCCCAGTAAGGCGGGGCCTTAATGAAAAACTGTTTTTT. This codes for CACPVRRGLNEKLFF.

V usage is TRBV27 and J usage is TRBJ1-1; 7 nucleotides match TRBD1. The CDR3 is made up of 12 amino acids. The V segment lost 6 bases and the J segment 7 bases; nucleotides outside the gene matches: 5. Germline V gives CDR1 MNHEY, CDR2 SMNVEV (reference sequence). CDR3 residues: CASRIQGSEAFF. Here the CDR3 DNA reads TGTGCCAGCAGAATACAGGGGAGTGAAGCTTTCTTT.

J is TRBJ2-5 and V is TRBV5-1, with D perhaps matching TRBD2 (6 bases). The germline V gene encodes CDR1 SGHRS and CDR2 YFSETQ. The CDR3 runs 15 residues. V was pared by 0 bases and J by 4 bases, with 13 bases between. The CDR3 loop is CASSLAGSALETQYF. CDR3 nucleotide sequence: TGCGCCAGCAGCTTGGCCGGGAGCGCCCTAGAGACCCAGTACTTC.

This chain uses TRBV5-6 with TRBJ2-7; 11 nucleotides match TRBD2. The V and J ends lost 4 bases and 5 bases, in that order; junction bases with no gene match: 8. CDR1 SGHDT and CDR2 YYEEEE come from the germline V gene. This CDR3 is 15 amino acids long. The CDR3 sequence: CASSETSGMFHEQYF. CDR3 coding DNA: TGTGCCAGCAGCGAGACTAGCGGGATGTTCCACGAGCAGTACTTC.

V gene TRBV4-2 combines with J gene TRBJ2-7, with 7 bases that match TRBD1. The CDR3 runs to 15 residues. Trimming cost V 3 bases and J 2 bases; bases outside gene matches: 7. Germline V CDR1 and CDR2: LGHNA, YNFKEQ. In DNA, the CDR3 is TGTGCCAGCAGCCACCTGACAGGGCCTACCTACGAGCAGTACTTC. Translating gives CASSHLTGPTYEQYF.

The CDR3 nucleotides read TGTGCCAGCACCCGGACTATAAACACTGAAGCTTTCTTT. Translation gives CASTRTINTEAFF. J is TRBJ1-1 and V is TRBV6-5; D is unresolved. Deletions cut 7 bases from V and 2 bases from J, with 11 bases between. The germline CDR1 and CDR2 sequences are MNHEY and SVGAGI. The length of the CDR3 is 13 residues.

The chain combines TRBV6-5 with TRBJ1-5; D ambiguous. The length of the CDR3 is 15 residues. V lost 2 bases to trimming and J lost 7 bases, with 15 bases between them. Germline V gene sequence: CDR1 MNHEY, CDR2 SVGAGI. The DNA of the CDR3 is TGTGCCAGCAGTTACGGGAGGGAGGGTAGGCAGCCCCAGCATTTT. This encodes CASSYGREGRQPQHF.

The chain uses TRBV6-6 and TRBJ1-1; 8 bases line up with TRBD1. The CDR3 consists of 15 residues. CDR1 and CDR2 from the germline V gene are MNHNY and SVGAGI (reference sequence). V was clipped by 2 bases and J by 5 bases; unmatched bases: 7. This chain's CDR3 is CASSYTGQGGTEAFF. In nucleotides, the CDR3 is TGTGCCAGCAGTTACACCGGACAGGGAGGGACTGAAGCTTTCTTT.

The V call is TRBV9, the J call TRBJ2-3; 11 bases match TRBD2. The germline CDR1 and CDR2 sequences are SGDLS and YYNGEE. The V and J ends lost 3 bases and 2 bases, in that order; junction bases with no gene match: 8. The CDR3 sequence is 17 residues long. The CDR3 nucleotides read TGTGCCAGCAGCGCGGGGAAGGGACTAGCGGCCACAGATACGCAGTATTTT. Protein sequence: CASSAGKGLAATDTQYF.

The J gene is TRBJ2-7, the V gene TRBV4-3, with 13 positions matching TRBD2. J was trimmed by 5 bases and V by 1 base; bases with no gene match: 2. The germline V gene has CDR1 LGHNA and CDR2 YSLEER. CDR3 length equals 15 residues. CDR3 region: CASSQGTSGSHEQYF. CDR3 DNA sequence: TGCGCCAGCAGCCAAGGGACTAGCGGGAGTCACGAGCAGTACTTC.

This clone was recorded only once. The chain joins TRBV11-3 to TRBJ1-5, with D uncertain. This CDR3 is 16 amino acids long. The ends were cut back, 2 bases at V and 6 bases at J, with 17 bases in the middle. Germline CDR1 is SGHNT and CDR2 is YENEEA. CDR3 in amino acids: CASSLTPGFGVQPQHF. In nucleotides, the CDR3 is TGTGCCAGCAGCTTAACACCCGGGTTTGGTGTTCAGCCCCAGCATTTT.

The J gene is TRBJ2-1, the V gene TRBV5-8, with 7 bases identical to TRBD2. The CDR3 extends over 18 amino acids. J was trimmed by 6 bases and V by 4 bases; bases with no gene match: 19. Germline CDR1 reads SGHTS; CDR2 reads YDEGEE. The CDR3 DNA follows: TGTGCCAGCAGCCCCGGGGTCAAAGGACTAGTCCCTTTCAATGAGCAGTTCTTC. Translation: CASSPGVKGLVPFNEQFF.

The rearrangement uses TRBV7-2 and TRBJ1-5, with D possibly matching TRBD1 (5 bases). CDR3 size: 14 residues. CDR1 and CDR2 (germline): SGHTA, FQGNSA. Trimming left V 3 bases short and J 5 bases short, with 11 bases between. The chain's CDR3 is CASSLGGFYQPQHF. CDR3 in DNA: TGTGCCAGCAGCTTGGGGGGATTCTATCAGCCCCAGCATTTT.

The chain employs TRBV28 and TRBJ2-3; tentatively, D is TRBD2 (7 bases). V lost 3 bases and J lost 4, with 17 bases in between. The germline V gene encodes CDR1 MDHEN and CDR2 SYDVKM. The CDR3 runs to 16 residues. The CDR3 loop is CASSFSPEGGADTQYF. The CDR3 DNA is TGTGCCAGCAGTTTTTCCCCCGAGGGGGGGGCAGATACGCAGTATTTT.

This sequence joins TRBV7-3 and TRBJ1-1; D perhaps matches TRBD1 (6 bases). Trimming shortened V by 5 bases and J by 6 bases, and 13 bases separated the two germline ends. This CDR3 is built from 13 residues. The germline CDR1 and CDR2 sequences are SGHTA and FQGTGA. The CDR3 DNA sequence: TGTGCCAGCAGCCCCCAGACAGGAGCTGAAGCTTTCTTT. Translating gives CASSPQTGAEAFF.

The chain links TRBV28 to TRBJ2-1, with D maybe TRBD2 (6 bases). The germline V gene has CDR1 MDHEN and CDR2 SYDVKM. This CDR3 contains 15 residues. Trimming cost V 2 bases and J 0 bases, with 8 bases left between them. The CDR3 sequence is CASSLPGLSYNEQFF. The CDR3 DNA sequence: TGTGCCAGCAGTTTACCGGGACTCTCCTACAATGAGCAGTTCTTC.

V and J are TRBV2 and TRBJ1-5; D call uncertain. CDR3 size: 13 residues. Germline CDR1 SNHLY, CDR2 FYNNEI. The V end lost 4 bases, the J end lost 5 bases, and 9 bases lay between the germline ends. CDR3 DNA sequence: TGTGCCAGCAGTGTCCGGGTGGATCAGCCCCAGCATTTT. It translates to CASSVRVDQPQHF.

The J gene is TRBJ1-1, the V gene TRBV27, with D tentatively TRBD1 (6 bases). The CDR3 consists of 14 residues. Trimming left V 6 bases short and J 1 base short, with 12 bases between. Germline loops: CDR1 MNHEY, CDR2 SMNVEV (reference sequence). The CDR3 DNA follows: TGTGCCAGCAGGGGGGCGGACGGGAACACTGAAGCTTTCTTT. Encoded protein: CASRGADGNTEAFF.

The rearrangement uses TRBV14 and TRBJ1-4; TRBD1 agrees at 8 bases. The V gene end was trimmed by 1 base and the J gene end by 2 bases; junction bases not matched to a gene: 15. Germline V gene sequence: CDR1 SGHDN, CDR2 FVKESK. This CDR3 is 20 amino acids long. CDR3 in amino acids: CASSQGLGQGRMGTNEKLFF. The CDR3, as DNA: TGTGCCAGCAGCCAAGGTCTTGGACAGGGACGAATGGGGACTAATGAAAAACTGTTTTTT.

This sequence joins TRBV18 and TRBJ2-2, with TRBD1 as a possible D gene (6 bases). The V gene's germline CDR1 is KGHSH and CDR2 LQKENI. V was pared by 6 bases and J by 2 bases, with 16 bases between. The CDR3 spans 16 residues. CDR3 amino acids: CASSQTGTQNTGELFF. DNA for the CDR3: TGTGCCAGCTCTCAAACCGGGACACAAAACACCGGGGAGCTGTTTTTT.

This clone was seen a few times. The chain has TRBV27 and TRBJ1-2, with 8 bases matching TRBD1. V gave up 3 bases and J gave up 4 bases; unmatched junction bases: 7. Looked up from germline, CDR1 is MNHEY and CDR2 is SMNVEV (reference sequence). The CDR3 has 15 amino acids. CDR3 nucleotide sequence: TGTGCCAGCAGTTTGAACAGGGGGGCCCCCTATGGCTACACCTTC. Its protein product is CASSLNRGAPYGYTF.